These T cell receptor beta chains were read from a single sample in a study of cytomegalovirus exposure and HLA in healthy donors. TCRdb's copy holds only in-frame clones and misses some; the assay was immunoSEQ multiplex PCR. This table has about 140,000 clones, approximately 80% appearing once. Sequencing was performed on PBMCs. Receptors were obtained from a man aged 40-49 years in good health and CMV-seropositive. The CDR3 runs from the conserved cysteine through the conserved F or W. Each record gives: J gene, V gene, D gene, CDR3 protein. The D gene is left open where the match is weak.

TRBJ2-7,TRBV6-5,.,CASSPYSSYEQYF
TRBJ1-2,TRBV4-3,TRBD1,CASSQVGDRAGYTF
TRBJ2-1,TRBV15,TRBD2,CATSRVGAGGNEQFF
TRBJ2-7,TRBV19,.,CASSMEGYEQYF
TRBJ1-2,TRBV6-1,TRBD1,CASSESGRGPGYTF
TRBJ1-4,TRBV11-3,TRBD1,CASSLGGTGGRGEKLFF
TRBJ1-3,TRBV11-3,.,CASSLRGLRNTIYF
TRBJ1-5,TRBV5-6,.,CASSLERGGRSNQPQHF
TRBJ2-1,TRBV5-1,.,CASSSQAPYNEQFF
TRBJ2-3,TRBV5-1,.,CASSQDSSTDTQYF
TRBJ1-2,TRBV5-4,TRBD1,CASIGTELSNYGYTF
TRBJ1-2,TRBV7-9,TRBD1,CASSDRGWDYGYTF
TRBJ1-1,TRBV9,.,CASSVRAGVTEAFF
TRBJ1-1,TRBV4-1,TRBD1,CASSPLTGVNTEAFF
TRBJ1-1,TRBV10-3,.,CAISSRGTEAFF
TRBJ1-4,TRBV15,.,CATSRNRATNEKLFF
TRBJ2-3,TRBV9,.,CASSVRAEWGTDTQYF
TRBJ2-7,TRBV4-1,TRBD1,CASSRDRAYEQYF
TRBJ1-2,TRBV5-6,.,CASSLVGDGYGYTF
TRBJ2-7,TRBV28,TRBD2,CALRGTRNEQYF
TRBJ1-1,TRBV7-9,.,CASSASGGVRFIF
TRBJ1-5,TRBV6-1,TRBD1,CASKGGVSPWMPQHF
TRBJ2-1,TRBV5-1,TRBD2,CASSLGTSGGYNEQFF